Sequencing of this TCR beta chain was carried out in a study of T cell responses to AZD1222 COVID-19 vaccine. Study as a whole: Pooling was applied to second doses at about 4 or about 12 weeks. The study, taken as a whole, reports: The study reported that nearly half of spike-specific TCRs target unmutated variant regions. Donors in the cohort were predominantly white British and more often female, and clonal diversity was possibly underestimated. Baseline seropositivity characterized only six AZD1222 recipients.

As regards this clone: The antigen is undetermined.

Trimming pared 3 bases from V and 0 bases from J, leaving 8 bases between. CDR3 length: 14 amino acids. Germline V gene data show CDR1 as SGHRS and CDR2 as YFSETQ. Sequencing used immunoSEQ multiplex PCR; TCRdb keeps in-frame clones, though not all of them. The data hold around 180,000 clones, with around 90% observed a single time. V gene TRBV5-1 combines with J gene TRBJ2-3; D is undetermined. This specimen was peripheral blood, taken on day 0 of AZD1222 vaccination. The receptor was derived from an adult in good health. CDR3 nucleotides: TGCGCCAGCAGCTGGACCGGTAGCACAGATACGCAGTATTTT. Its translation: CASSWTGSTDTQYF.